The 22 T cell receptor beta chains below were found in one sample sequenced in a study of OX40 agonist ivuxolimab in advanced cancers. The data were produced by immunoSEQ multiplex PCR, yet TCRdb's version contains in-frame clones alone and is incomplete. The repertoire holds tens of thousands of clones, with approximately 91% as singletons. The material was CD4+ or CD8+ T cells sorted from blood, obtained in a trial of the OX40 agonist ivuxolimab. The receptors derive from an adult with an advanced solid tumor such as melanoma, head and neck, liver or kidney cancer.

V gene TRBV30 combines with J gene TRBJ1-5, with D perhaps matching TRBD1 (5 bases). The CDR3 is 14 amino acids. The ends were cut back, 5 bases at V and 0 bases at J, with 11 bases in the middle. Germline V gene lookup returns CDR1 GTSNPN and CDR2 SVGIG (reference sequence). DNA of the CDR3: TGTGCCTGGGGGGACTCTTATAGCAATCAGCCCCAGCATTTT. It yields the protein CAWGDSYSNQPQHF. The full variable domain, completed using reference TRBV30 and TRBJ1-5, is SQTIHQWPATLVQPVGSPLSLECTVEGTSNPNLYWYRQAAGRGLQLLFYSVGIGQISSEVPQNLSASRPQDRQFILSSKKLLLSDSGFYLCAWGDSYSNQPQHFGDGTRLSIL.

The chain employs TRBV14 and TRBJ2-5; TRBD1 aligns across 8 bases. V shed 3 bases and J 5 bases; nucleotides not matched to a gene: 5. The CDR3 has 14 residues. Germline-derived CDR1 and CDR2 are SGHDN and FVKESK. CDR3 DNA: TGTGCCAGCAGCCAGTTTGACAGGGGTGAGACCCAGTACTTC. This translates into CASSQFDRGETQYF.

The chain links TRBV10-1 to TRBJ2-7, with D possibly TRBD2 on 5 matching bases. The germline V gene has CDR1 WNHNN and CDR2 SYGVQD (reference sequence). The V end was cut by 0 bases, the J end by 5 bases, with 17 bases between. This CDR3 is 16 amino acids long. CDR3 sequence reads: CASSESKVALTDEQYF. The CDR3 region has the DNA TGCGCCAGCAGTGAGTCGAAAGTAGCGCTCACAGACGAGCAGTACTTC.

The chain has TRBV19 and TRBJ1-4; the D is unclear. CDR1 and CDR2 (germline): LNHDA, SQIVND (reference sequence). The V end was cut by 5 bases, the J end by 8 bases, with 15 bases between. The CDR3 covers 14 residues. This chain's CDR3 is CASSPPLRGEKLFF. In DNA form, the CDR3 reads TGTGCCAGTAGTCCGCCCCTCCGGGGAGAAAAACTGTTTTTT.

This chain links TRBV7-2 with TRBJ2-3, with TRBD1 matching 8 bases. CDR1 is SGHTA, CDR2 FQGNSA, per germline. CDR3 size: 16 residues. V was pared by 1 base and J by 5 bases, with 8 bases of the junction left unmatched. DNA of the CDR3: TGTGCCAGCAGCTTAGGCCTGACAGGGGAGGTAGATACGCAGTATTTT. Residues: CASSLGLTGEVDTQYF.

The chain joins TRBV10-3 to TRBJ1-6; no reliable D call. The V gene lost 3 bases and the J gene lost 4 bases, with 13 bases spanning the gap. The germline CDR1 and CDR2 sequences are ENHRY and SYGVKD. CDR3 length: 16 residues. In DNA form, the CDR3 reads TGTGCCATCAGTGACCCCGGCGAGAGGTATAATTCACCCCTCCACTTT. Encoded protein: CAISDPGERYNSPLHF.

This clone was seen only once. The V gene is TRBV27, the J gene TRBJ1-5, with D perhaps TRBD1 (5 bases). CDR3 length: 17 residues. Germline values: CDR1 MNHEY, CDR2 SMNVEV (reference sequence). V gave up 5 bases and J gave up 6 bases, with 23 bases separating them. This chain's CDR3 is CASSLRAGGTQGQPQHF. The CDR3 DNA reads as TGTGCCAGCAGTCTGAGAGCGGGGGGTACTCAGGGTCAGCCCCAGCATTTT.

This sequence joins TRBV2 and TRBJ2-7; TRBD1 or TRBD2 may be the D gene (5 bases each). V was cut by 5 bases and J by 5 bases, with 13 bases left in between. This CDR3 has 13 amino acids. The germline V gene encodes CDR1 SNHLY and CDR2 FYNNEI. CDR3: CASSRGRWDEQYF. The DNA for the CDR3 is TGTGCCAGCAGTCGGGGCCGGTGGGACGAGCAGTACTTC.

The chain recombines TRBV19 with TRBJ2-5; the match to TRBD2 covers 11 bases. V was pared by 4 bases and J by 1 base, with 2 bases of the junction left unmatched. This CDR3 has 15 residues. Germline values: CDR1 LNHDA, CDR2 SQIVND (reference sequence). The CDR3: CASSRLAGLQETQYF. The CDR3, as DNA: TGTGCCAGTAGTAGACTAGCGGGGCTCCAAGAGACCCAGTACTTC.

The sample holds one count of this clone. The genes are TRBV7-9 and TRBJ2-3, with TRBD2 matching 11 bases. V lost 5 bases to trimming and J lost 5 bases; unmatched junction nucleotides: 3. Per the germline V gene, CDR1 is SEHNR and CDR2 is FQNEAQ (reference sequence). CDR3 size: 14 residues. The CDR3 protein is CASSLGTSGDTQYF. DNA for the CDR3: TGTGCCAGCAGCCTAGGGACTAGCGGAGATACGCAGTATTTT.

CDR3 in DNA: TGTGCCAGCATCGGGTACCCGGGACAGGGGGCTAACTACACCTTC. Translation: CASIGYPGQGANYTF. The rearrangement links TRBV9 to TRBJ1-2; 12 bases align to TRBD1. V lost 6 bases to trimming and J lost 10 bases; unmatched junction nucleotides: 13. The V gene's germline CDR1 is SGDLS and CDR2 YYNGEE. The CDR3 extends over 15 amino acids.

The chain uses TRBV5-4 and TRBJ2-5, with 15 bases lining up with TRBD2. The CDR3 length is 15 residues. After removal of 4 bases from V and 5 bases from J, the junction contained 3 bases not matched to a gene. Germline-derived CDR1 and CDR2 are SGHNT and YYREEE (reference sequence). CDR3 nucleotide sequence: TGTGCCAGCAGCGTAGGACTAGCGGGGGGGGAGACCCAGTACTTC. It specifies CASSVGLAGGETQYF.

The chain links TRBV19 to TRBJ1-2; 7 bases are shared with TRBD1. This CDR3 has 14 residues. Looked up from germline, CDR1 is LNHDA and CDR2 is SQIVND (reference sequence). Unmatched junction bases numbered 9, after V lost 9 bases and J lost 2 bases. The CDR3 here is CASEPGGLNYGYTF. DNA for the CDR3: TGTGCCAGCGAACCAGGGGGGCTAAACTATGGCTACACCTTC.

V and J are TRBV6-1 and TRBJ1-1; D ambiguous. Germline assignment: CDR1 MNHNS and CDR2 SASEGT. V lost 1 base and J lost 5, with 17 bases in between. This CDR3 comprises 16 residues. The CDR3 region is CASSEDSATVVTEAFF. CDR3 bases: TGTGCCAGCAGTGAAGACAGCGCGACCGTTGTGACTGAAGCTTTCTTT.

The CDR3 loop reads CASTRSGENQPQHF. DNA for the CDR3: TGTGCCAGCACCAGATCGGGGGAGAATCAGCCCCAGCATTTT. The chain links TRBV7-9 to TRBJ1-5; tentatively, D is TRBD1 (5 bases). CDR1 SEHNR and CDR2 FQNEAQ come from the germline V gene (reference sequence). The CDR3 loop spans 14 amino acids. V dropped 7 bases and J dropped 4 bases, with 14 bases sitting between them.

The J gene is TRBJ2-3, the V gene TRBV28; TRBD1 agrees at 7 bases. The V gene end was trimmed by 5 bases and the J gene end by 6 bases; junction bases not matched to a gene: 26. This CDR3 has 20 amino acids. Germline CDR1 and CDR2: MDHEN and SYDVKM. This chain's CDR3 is CASSQPGGAIFGPGMDTQYF. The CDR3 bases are TGTGCCAGCAGTCAACCAGGGGGAGCCATTTTTGGCCCTGGGATGGATACGCAGTATTTT. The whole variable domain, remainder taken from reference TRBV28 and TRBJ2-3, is DVKVTQSSRYLVKRTGEKVFLECVQDMDHENMFWYRQDPGLGLRLIYFSYDVKMKEKGDIPEGYSVSREKKERFSLILESASTNQTSMYLCASSQPGGAIFGPGMDTQYFGPGTRLTVL.

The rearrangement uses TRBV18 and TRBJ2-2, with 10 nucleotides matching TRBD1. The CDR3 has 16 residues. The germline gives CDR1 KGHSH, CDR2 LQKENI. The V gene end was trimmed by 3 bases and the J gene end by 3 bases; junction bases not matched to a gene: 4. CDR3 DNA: TGTGCCAGCTCACCCCGACAGGGGGCAGACACCGGGGAGCTGTTTTTT. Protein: CASSPRQGADTGELFF.

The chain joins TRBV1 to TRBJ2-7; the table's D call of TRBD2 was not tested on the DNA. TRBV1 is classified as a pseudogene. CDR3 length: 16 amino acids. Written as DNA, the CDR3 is TGCACCAGCAGCCAAGTCAAGCGGGAGGCTCACTACGAGCAGTACTTC. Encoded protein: CTSSQVKREAHYEQYF.

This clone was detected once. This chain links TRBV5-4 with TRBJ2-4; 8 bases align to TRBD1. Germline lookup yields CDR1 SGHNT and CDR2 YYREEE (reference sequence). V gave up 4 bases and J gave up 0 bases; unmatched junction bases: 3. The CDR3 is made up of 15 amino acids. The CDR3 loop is CASSQGAVAKNIQYF. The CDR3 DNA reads TGTGCCAGCAGCCAGGGGGCCGTAGCCAAAAACATTCAGTACTTC.

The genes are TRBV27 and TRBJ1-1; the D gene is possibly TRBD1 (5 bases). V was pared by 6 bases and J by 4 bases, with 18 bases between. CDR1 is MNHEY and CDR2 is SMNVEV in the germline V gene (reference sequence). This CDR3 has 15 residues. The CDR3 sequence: CASSERYETATEAFF. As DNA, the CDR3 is TGTGCCAGCAGCGAAAGATATGAGACAGCCACTGAAGCTTTCTTT.

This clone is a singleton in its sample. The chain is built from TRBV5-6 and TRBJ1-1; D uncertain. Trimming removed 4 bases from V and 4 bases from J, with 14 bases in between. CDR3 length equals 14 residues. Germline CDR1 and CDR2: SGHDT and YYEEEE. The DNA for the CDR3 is TGTGCCAGCAGCCGAGGGCTAGCGGGCACTGAAGCTTTCTTT. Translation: CASSRGLAGTEAFF.

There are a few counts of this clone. The CDR3 region has the DNA TGTGCCAGAAGGTTCCTCCGGGACCGGGTAAACACTGAAGCTTTCTTT. The encoded protein is CARRFLRDRVNTEAFF. This chain uses TRBV5-3 with TRBJ1-1; a possible D gene is TRBD1 (5 bases). TRBV5-3 is an open reading frame, and its role is uncertain. The CDR3 is 16 residues long. Between the trimmed V and J ends, which lost 5 bases and 2 bases, there was a span of 19 bases.